This T cell receptor beta chain came from a study of T-cell memory formation after mild COVID-19. Study background: Among the donors, TCR clusters were largely specific to each donor.

Using its own MiXCR run on the 5' RACE reads, TCRdb lists one record per CDR3 protein. Here the sample spans roughly 200,000 distinct CDR3 sequences, over 9.5% being singletons. This clonotype was detected ten times or more. The CDR3 contains 16 residues. From germline, CDR1 is LGHNA and CDR2 YSLEER. The trim removed 4 bases at V and 3 bases at J, leaving 9 bases unmatched. Sequencing was carried out using PBMCs or a T cell subset sorted from them (not recorded which). This TCR derives from a man between 18 and 35 years old who had mild COVID-19 (a few samples of this study predate the infection). Cell type and time point are not known. The chain joins TRBV4-3 to TRBJ2-3; 8 bases match TRBD1. The CDR3 spells CASSRTTGGRTDTQYF. The CDR3 bases are TGCGCCAGCAGCCGAACCACAGGGGGAAGAACAGATACGCAGTATTTT.